This note documents a single T cell receptor beta chain sequence. In the source study's methods: Nucleated cell counts were estimated from reference gene primer amplification. Assay used: immunoSEQ multiplex PCR; TCRdb lists only in-frame clones, some missing. V and J calls and clone size are those listed in that table; D and trimming were worked out from the DNA. The data hold about 200,000 clones, with about 88% observed a single time. Between the trimmed V and J ends, which lost 1 base and 6 bases, there was a span of 5 bases. The CDR3 extends over 12 amino acids. Germline CDR1 and CDR2: SGDLS and YYNGEE. This sample is part of a study of blood T cell repertoires in COVID-19.

The chain couples TRBV9 to TRBJ2-1; D unresolved. The sample taken for sequencing was peripheral blood. The receptor was isolated from a woman aged 45-65 years with COVID-19, enrolled during active disease. The CDR3, as DNA: TGTGCCAGCAGCGTATCGGTCAATGAGCAGTTCTTC. Translation gives CASSVSVNEQFF.